A selection of T cell receptor beta chains follows, all from one sample in a study of spatial heterogeneity in lung cancer. TCRdb re-analysed the 5' RACE reads in MiXCR, keeping a single row per CDR3 protein. The repertoire includes about 47,000 distinct CDR3 sequences, roughly 7.4% of them detected once, and over 30% sits in the top ten. Sequences were derived from PBMCs, sampled at follow-up. All receptors come from a female donor with early-stage non-small cell lung cancer. Both conserved end residues are part of each CDR3. Each record gives: D gene, J gene, V gene, CDR3 protein. D genes are given only for firm matches.

D: NA
J: TRBJ2-1
V: TRBV5-6
CDR3: CASSSEDPVQFF

D: TRBD2
J: TRBJ2-5
V: TRBV5-1
CDR3: CASSSTGLADQETQYF

D: NA
J: TRBJ1-5
V: TRBV10-3
CDR3: CAIGHSNQPQHF

D: NA
J: TRBJ1-1
V: TRBV18
CDR3: CASSLRYGQNTEAFF

D: NA
J: TRBJ2-2
V: TRBV24-1
CDR3: CATSDTGTSGGELFF

D: TRBD2
J: TRBJ2-3
V: TRBV18
CDR3: CASSPNLAGVTDTQYF

D: NA
J: TRBJ1-2
V: TRBV28
CDR3: CASSLMRDGYTF

D: TRBD2
J: TRBJ2-2
V: TRBV28
CDR3: CASSLGLAGGPAGELFF

D: TRBD1
J: TRBJ1-1
V: TRBV7-9
CDR3: CASSSRQGGTEAFF

D: TRBD1
J: TRBJ1-2
V: TRBV11-2
CDR3: CASSLAPTGANYGYTF

D: NA
J: TRBJ1-6
V: TRBV6-1
CDR3: CASSDEQRAYNSPLHF

D: NA
J: TRBJ2-5
V: TRBV5-5
CDR3: CASSLGTSVGTQYF

D: TRBD1
J: TRBJ2-7
V: TRBV5-1
CDR3: CASSSSQTGGISYEQYF

D: TRBD2
J: TRBJ2-2
V: TRBV4-3
CDR3: CASGGLAGDRTGELFF

D: TRBD2
J: TRBJ2-3
V: TRBV7-3
CDR3: CASSAISGGALIDTQYF

D: TRBD1
J: TRBJ2-7
V: TRBV2
CDR3: CASKRTGLYEQYF

D: NA
J: TRBJ2-1
V: TRBV12-3/TRBV12-4
CDR3: CASSTPGAVTDNEQFF

D: NA
J: TRBJ2-7
V: TRBV6-5
CDR3: CASRRTVSSYEQYF

D: NA
J: TRBJ1-2
V: TRBV4-3
CDR3: CASSQEPQGPDLANYGYTF

D: TRBD1
J: TRBJ2-2
V: TRBV28
CDR3: CASSSRRTGNTGELFF

D: NA
J: TRBJ2-7
V: TRBV19
CDR3: CASSTRLPGNSYEQYF

D: NA
J: TRBJ2-3
V: TRBV5-6
CDR3: CASSLDPFSTDTQYF

D: NA
J: TRBJ1-2
V: TRBV5-6
CDR3: CASSLYKGNYNYGYTF

D: NA
J: TRBJ2-7
V: TRBV20-1
CDR3: CSVLRSHEQYF

D: NA
J: TRBJ2-2
V: TRBV6-5
CDR3: CASSYSARFELFF

D: TRBD1
J: TRBJ1-2
V: TRBV7-8
CDR3: CASKRDRYSYGYTF

D: TRBD1
J: TRBJ2-6
V: TRBV6-6
CDR3: CASTAHPGTGAGANVLTF

D: TRBD1
J: TRBJ2-1
V: TRBV6-1
CDR3: CASSERDRGNNEQFF

D: TRBD1
J: TRBJ1-4
V: TRBV28
CDR3: CASSHQGARANEKLFF

D: NA
J: TRBJ2-5
V: TRBV15
CDR3: CATSPRRGLIQETQYF

D: NA
J: TRBJ2-1
V: TRBV2
CDR3: CASSEFGGNEQFF

D: NA
J: TRBJ2-7
V: TRBV28
CDR3: CASSLPDVSYEQYF

D: NA
J: TRBJ2-7
V: TRBV7-2
CDR3: CASSLQSGVEQYF

D: TRBD1
J: TRBJ1-2
V: TRBV7-9
CDR3: CASSRYSGTGGANYGYTF

D: TRBD1
J: TRBJ1-1
V: TRBV27
CDR3: CASSLATTGASPEAFF

D: NA
J: TRBJ1-2
V: TRBV3-1
CDR3: CASSQRGSQGYTF

D: TRBD2
J: TRBJ2-3
V: TRBV20-1
CDR3: CSAREFVAGGQDTQYF

D: NA
J: TRBJ2-3
V: TRBV5-6
CDR3: CASSLVASDTDTQYF

D: NA
J: TRBJ1-1
V: TRBV24-1
CDR3: CATKQAGIGNTEAFF

D: NA
J: TRBJ1-1
V: TRBV7-7
CDR3: CASSLNRNTEAFF

D: TRBD2
J: TRBJ2-7
V: TRBV6-6
CDR3: CASKARGSPYEQYF

D: TRBD1
J: TRBJ1-2
V: TRBV12-3/TRBV12-4
CDR3: CASSFRGNGYTF

D: NA
J: TRBJ1-2
V: TRBV6-6
CDR3: CASSYPGQDYGYTF

D: NA
J: TRBJ1-5
V: TRBV20-1
CDR3: CSARDGTQYYSNQPQHF

D: NA
J: TRBJ2-7
V: TRBV7-9
CDR3: CASSLAPYEQYF

D: NA
J: TRBJ2-7
V: TRBV28
CDR3: CASSSAFKIYEQYF

D: NA
J: TRBJ2-2
V: TRBV20-1
CDR3: CSARDRDSNTGELFF

D: NA
J: TRBJ2-5
V: TRBV2
CDR3: CASSPLGVLATQYF

D: NA
J: TRBJ2-7
V: TRBV7-2
CDR3: CASSLDNGLSSYEQYF